This T cell receptor beta chain was recovered during a study of cytomegalovirus exposure and HLA in healthy donors. Study overall: In terms of ancestry, the Caucasian-associated cluster contained about 81% of the approximately 400 genotyped donors.

Both 60 Vbeta primers and 13 Jbeta primers went into the PCR. Data came from immunoSEQ multiplex PCR; TCRdb stores just in-frame clones and leaves some out. The top ten hold roughly 6.3% of the sample, which has 130,000 to 150,000 clones, 79% seen once. This clone was observed a few times. Its cognate antigen is unknown. Broader study findings: Most TCR beta V segments were productive about 90% or about 30% of the time in an earlier analysis.

The clonotype originates from a woman aged 40 to 50 in good health and CMV-seropositive. Material: PBMCs.

Here the CDR3 reads CASSLEVTGAYEQYF. The CDR3 DNA reads as TGTGCCAGCAGCTTAGAAGTCACAGGGGCATACGAGCAGTACTTC. The V gene is TRBV7-6, the J gene TRBJ2-7, with 7 positions matching TRBD1. The CDR3 has 15 amino acids. With V trimmed by 1 base and J by 4 bases, 7 bases remained unmatched. Germline loops: CDR1 SGHVS, CDR2 FNYEAQ.